Below, one T cell receptor beta chain is given with its context. Its antigen is currently unknown. The sample originates from a study of blood T cells in healthy people across ages. Study results and caveats: Researchers deemed the diversity estimates from one million T cells underestimates.

Next came a second PCR, run for roughly 6 to 11 cycles, which used a sample-barcoded 5' primer along with a J-beta primer mix. TCRdb ran MiXCR on the 5' RACE reads and lists one entry per CDR3 protein. The table includes about 730,000 distinct CDR3 sequences, roughly 45% detected once. Isolation yielded PBMCs, at least 6 million per sample, in every case. This CDR3 contains 16 residues. Germline CDR1 reads SGHVS; CDR2 reads FQNEAQ. The V gene end was trimmed by 1 base and the J gene end by 5 bases; junction bases not matched to a gene: 8. Sequencing was carried out using blood. The clonotype comes from an older woman in good health. V usage is TRBV7-8 and J usage is TRBJ2-1; 7 nucleotides align to TRBD2. The CDR3 DNA follows: TGTGCCAGCAGCTTAGAATGGGGCGGGAGCCACAATGAGCAGTTCTTC. Protein product: CASSLEWGGSHNEQFF.